This entry lists 30 T cell receptor beta chains sequenced from one sample in a study of Ad26.COV2.S vaccination and SARS-CoV-2 variants (dated by TCRdb to the early 2020s). The label giving this sample's treatment or condition can be read as: roughly 19 received Ad26.COV2.S at low or high dose, single or two shots; roughly five received placebo; per-sample allocation not given. For vaccine and placebo recipients, repertoires were sequenced using samples collected on day 63 after the first injection. The library was built by means of the immunoSEQ multiplex PCR assay. TCRdb took over this immuneACCESS table, retaining in-frame rearrangements with V and J assigned. Such tables are incomplete; in checked studies, under half of the missing clones stem from an unresolved V gene, and the remainder is unexplained. Across this sample there are about 410,000 clones, with roughly nine tenths seen only once. Of the sample, under 3.5% falls within the top ten clones.

This specimen consisted of peripheral blood, obtained in a trial of Ad26.COV2.S vaccine versus placebo. These receptors were obtained from a person aged 18-60 years who received the Ad26.COV2.S COVID-19 vaccine or a placebo.

V usage is TRBV11-2 and J usage is TRBJ2-7; 9 positions match TRBD2. The CDR3 has 14 residues. Trimming at V came to 3 bases and at J to 2 bases, leaving 2 bases not matched to a gene. The germline V gene encodes CDR1 SGHAT and CDR2 FQNNGV. As DNA, the CDR3 is TGTGCCAGCAGCTTCAGCGGGGGGACCTACGAGCAGTACTTC. This sequence encodes CASSFSGGTYEQYF.

This chain links TRBV27 with TRBJ1-1; D ambiguous. The V gene lost 2 bases and the J gene lost 3 bases, with 7 bases spanning the gap. CDR1 MNHEY and CDR2 SMNVEV come from the germline V gene (reference sequence). This CDR3 has 13 amino acids. CDR3 coding DNA: TGTGCCAGCAGTTTAGTGGCGGACACTGAAGCTTTCTTT. Translated: CASSLVADTEAFF.

Here the CDR3 reads CASSSRGHSGVNTGELFF. The CDR3 region has the DNA TGTGCCAGCAGCTCCCGTGGCCATAGCGGGGTTAACACCGGGGAGCTGTTTTTT. This chain uses TRBV11-3 with TRBJ2-2; 8 bases agree with TRBD2. CDR1 is SGHNT, CDR2 YENEEA, per germline. Unmatched junction bases numbered 12, after V lost 4 bases and J lost 2 bases. CDR3 size: 18 residues.

This chain links TRBV5-1 with TRBJ2-1; TRBD2 agrees at 8 bases. With 4 bases clipped from V and 7 bases from J, the junction kept 10 bases outside the gene matches. This CDR3 comprises 15 residues. Per the germline V gene, CDR1 is SGHRS and CDR2 is YFSETQ. The CDR3 protein is CASSQTSDPENEQFF. The DNA of the CDR3 is TGCGCCAGCAGCCAGACTAGCGACCCTGAAAATGAGCAGTTCTTC.

The rearrangement joins TRBV13 to TRBJ1-2, with D perhaps matching TRBD1 (5 bases). This CDR3 is built from 12 residues. The V and J ends lost 3 bases and 3 bases respectively, with 5 bases between them. Germline V gives CDR1 PRHDT, CDR2 FYEKMQ (reference sequence). The CDR3 DNA reads as TGTGCCAGCAGCTTGGGGGACTATGGCTACACCTTC. Amino acids: CASSLGDYGYTF.

This chain connects TRBV2 to TRBJ2-1; maybe TRBD1 (6 bases). The CDR3 consists of 13 residues. Germline V gene sequence: CDR1 SNHLY, CDR2 FYNNEI. Trimming left V 5 bases short and J 5 bases short, with 10 bases between. CDR3 sequence (DNA): TGTGCCAGCAGTAGACCAGGGGACAATGAGCAGTTCTTC. This sequence encodes CASSRPGDNEQFF. The full variable domain, with the rest looked up from reference TRBV2 and TRBJ2-1, is EPEVTQTPSHQVTQMGQEVILRCVPISNHLYFYWYRQILGQKVEFLVSFYNNEISEKSEIFDDQFSVERPDGSNFTLKIRSTKLEDSAMYFCASSRPGDNEQFFGPGTRLTVL.

This clone came up a few times. The V gene is TRBV6-5, the J gene TRBJ2-5; D possibly corresponds to TRBD1 (6 bases). The CDR3 consists of 15 residues. Germline assignment: CDR1 MNHEY and CDR2 SVGAGI. Trimming pared 8 bases from V and 1 base from J, leaving 17 bases between. The CDR3: CASRETRGLQETQYF. The CDR3 nucleotides are TGTGCCAGCCGAGAAACCAGGGGCCTCCAAGAGACCCAGTACTTC.

The J gene is TRBJ2-3, the V gene TRBV5-1; 10 bases match TRBD2. Germline CDR1 SGHRS, CDR2 YFSETQ. The CDR3 runs to 16 residues. V was clipped by 0 bases and J by 3 bases; unmatched bases: 4. CDR3: CASSLVAGGYTDTQYF. CDR3 in DNA: TGCGCCAGCAGCTTGGTAGCGGGGGGCTATACAGATACGCAGTATTTT.

The chain combines TRBV12-5 with TRBJ2-1; the D is unclear. V lost 0 bases and J 11 bases, leaving 5 bases between the germline ends. Germline V gene sequence: CDR1 LGHNT, CDR2 FRNRAP. The CDR3 loop spans 11 amino acids. The CDR3 region has the DNA TGTGCTAGTGGTTTGGTGGGGAAGCAGTTCTTC. Its translation: CASGLVGKQFF. Together with reference TRBV12-5 and TRBJ2-1, the CDR3 gives the full variable domain: DARVTQTPRHKVTEMGQEVTMRCQPILGHNTVFWYRQTMMQGLELLAYFRNRAPLDDSGMPKDRFSAEMPDATLATLKIQPSEPRDSAVYFCASGLVGKQFFGPGTRLTVL.

The gene calls are TRBV28 and TRBJ2-7, with TRBD2 matching over 9 bases. The trim removed 5 bases at V and 5 bases at J, leaving 7 bases unmatched. The length of the CDR3 is 14 residues. From germline, CDR1 is MDHEN and CDR2 SYDVKM. The CDR3 coding sequence is TGTGCCAGCAGTGGCCCTAGCGGGGTAAACGAGCAGTACTTC. Translated: CASSGPSGVNEQYF.

The rearrangement joins TRBV4-1 to TRBJ1-5; no reliable D call. Trimming took 0 bases from V and 6 from J, leaving 15 bases between them. CDR1 MGHRA and CDR2 YSYEKL come from the germline V gene. The CDR3 totals 16 residues. CDR3 in amino acids: CASSQEVRGGGQPQHF. CDR3 DNA: TGCGCCAGCAGCCAAGAGGTCCGGGGTGGCGGTCAGCCCCAGCATTTT.

This clone is a singleton in its sample. This chain links TRBV25-1 with TRBJ1-1, with D possibly matching TRBD1 (5 bases). V lost 2 bases and J lost 5, with 9 bases in between. CDR1 is MGHDK, CDR2 SYGVNS, per germline. The CDR3 extends over 13 amino acids. The CDR3: CASSEQGTTEAFF. DNA for the CDR3: TGTGCCAGCAGTGAACAGGGTACTACTGAAGCTTTCTTT.

The V call is TRBV6-5, the J call TRBJ1-1, with 9 bases matching TRBD1. V lost 10 bases and J lost 4; bases outside the gene matches: 4. This CDR3 spans 12 amino acids. Germline CDR1 MNHEY, CDR2 SVGAGI. CDR3: CATGQGITEAFF. The CDR3 DNA follows: TGTGCCACGGGACAGGGAATCACTGAAGCTTTCTTT.

The chain recombines TRBV25-1 with TRBJ1-2; a weak D match, TRBD1 (5 bases). CDR1 is MGHDK, CDR2 SYGVNS, per germline. This CDR3 has 13 residues. Trimming pared 10 bases from V and 3 bases from J, leaving 15 bases between. DNA of the CDR3: TGTGCCACTTCACCGGGGCCGGACTATGGCTACACCTTC. Its translation: CATSPGPDYGYTF.

This clone showed up just once. This chain connects TRBV6-2 or TRBV6-3 to TRBJ1-6; maybe TRBD1 (6 bases). Trimming removed 2 bases from V and 13 bases from J, with 15 bases in between. CDR3 length: 14 residues. Germline V gene sequence: CDR1 MNHEY, CDR2 SVGEGT. The CDR3 sequence: CASSYGLDSSPLHF. In DNA, the CDR3 is TGTGCCAGCAGTTACGGTTTGGACAGCTCTCCCCTCCACTTT.

The chain has TRBV29-1 and TRBJ1-1; D is uncertain. The CDR3 has 10 amino acids. Trimming shortened V by 5 bases and J by 5 bases, and 6 bases separated the two germline ends. Germline loops: CDR1 SQVTM, CDR2 ANQGSEA. The CDR3 DNA reads as TGCAGCGTTAAAACGACTGAAGCTTTCTTT. This translates into CSVKTTEAFF.

This sequence joins TRBV3-1 (or the pseudogene TRBV3-2) and TRBJ2-7, with D possibly being TRBD1 or TRBD2 (6 bases each). Germline assignment: CDR1 LGHDT and CDR2 YNNKEL (reference sequence). The CDR3 sequence is 15 residues long. Trimming took 5 bases from V and 0 from J, leaving 14 bases between them. Here the CDR3 reads CASSGGPRSSYEQYF. CDR3 nucleotide sequence: TGTGCCAGCAGCGGGGGGCCTCGGAGCTCCTACGAGCAGTACTTC.

This sequence joins TRBV27 and TRBJ2-3; 11 nucleotides align to TRBD2. Losses at the gene ends were 8 bases for V and 0 bases for J; bases not matched to a gene: 13. The germline V gene has CDR1 MNHEY and CDR2 SMNVEV (reference sequence). The CDR3 has 18 amino acids. The CDR3 nucleotides read TGTGCCAGCCGAGAACCGGGACTAGCGGTTTCTAGCACAGATACGCAGTATTTT. This sequence encodes CASREPGLAVSSTDTQYF.

The chain is built from TRBV28 and TRBJ1-4, with D perhaps TRBD1 (6 bases). The V end was cut by 5 bases, the J end by 5 bases, with 15 bases between. The CDR3 extends over 15 amino acids. Looked up from germline, CDR1 is MDHEN and CDR2 is SYDVKM. CDR3 loop: CASSPAGTYNEKLFF. DNA for the CDR3: TGTGCCAGCAGTCCAGCTGGGACATACAATGAAAAACTGTTTTTT.

The sample holds one count of this clone. Other nucleotide sequences from this sample produce the same CDR3. V is TRBV5-1 and J is TRBJ2-5; no reliable D call. The CDR3 extends over 11 amino acids. V shed 2 bases and J shed 3 bases, with 2 bases lying between them. Germline loops: CDR1 SGHRS, CDR2 YFSETQ. The CDR3 sequence: CASSFEETQYF. The DNA of the CDR3 is TGCGCCAGCAGCTTTGAAGAGACCCAGTACTTC. Full variable domain (remainder filled in from reference TRBV5-1 and TRBJ2-5): KAGVTQTPRYLIKTRGQQVTLSCSPISGHRSVSWYQQTPGQGLQFLFEYFSETQRNKGNFPGRFSGRQFSNSRSEMNVSTLELGDSALYLCASSFEETQYFGPGTRLLVL.

On this clone: Distinct nucleotide sequences in the sample also encode this CDR3. The rearrangement links TRBV7-2 to TRBJ2-3; D unclear. The CDR3 covers 13 residues. V lost 4 bases and J lost 0, with 5 bases in between. Germline V lookup: CDR1 SGHTA, CDR2 FQGNSA. CDR3 nucleotides: TGTGCCAGCAGCTCCCCTAGCACAGATACGCAGTATTTT. Encoded protein: CASSSPSTDTQYF. Full variable domain (remainder filled in from reference TRBV7-2 and TRBJ2-3): GAGVSQSPSNKVTEKGKDVELRCDPISGHTALYWYRQSLGQGLEFLIYFQGNSAPDKSGLPSDRFSAERTGGSVSTLTIQRTQQEDSAVYLCASSSPSTDTQYFGPGTRLTVL.

The V gene is TRBV7-9, the J gene TRBJ1-1; D perhaps matches TRBD1 (6 bases). This CDR3 region has 16 residues. In germline, CDR1 is SEHNR, CDR2 FQNEAQ (reference sequence). The V gene lost 5 bases and the J gene lost 0 bases, with 16 bases spanning the gap. CDR3: CASSHPTGGMNTEAFF. Here the CDR3 DNA reads TGTGCCAGCAGCCACCCGACAGGAGGAATGAACACTGAAGCTTTCTTT.

The V gene is TRBV28, the J gene TRBJ2-7, with D possibly being TRBD2 (5 bases). The CDR3 extends over 14 amino acids. Trimming removed 5 bases at V and 4 bases at J, with 15 bases between. CDR1 and CDR2 (germline): MDHEN, SYDVKM. CDR3 residues: CASSPPGSGYEQYF. The CDR3 DNA is TGTGCCAGCAGTCCCCCCGGCAGCGGTTACGAGCAGTACTTC.

This chain joins TRBV27 and TRBJ2-1; D uncertain. CDR1 is MNHEY and CDR2 is SMNVEV in the germline V gene (reference sequence). This CDR3 comprises 13 residues. With 2 bases removed from V and 5 bases from J, the gap between germline ends came to 7 bases. As DNA, the CDR3 is TGTGCCAGCAGTTTAGGCAGTCACAATGAGCAGTTCTTC. Translation: CASSLGSHNEQFF.

J is TRBJ1-1 and V is TRBV19; possible D gene TRBD1, 5 bases. CDR3 length equals 13 residues. V was shortened by 1 base and J by 4 bases, with 7 bases between the two germline ends. Germline loops: CDR1 LNHDA, CDR2 SQIVND (reference sequence). The CDR3 is CASSIGQGTEAFF. In DNA, the CDR3 is TGTGCCAGTAGTATAGGTCAGGGCACTGAAGCTTTCTTT. Combining the CDR3 with reference TRBV19 and TRBJ1-1 gives the whole variable domain DGGITQSPKYLFRKEGQNVTLSCEQNLNHDAMYWYRQDPGQGLRLIYYSQIVNDFQKGDIAEGYSVSREKKESFPLTVTSAQKNPTAFYLCASSIGQGTEAFFGQGTRLTVV.

This clone was seen only once. V usage is TRBV7-9 and J usage is TRBJ2-1, with TRBD2 matching 9 bases. Germline values: CDR1 SEHNR, CDR2 FQNEAQ (reference sequence). This CDR3 spans 15 amino acids. With 4 bases clipped from V and 8 bases from J, the junction kept 9 bases outside the gene matches. The CDR3 DNA follows: TGTGCCAGCAGCTCTCGCGGGGGGGCCGCAGATGAGCAGTTCTTC. Translating it yields CASSSRGGAADEQFF. Full variable domain (outside the CDR3, taken from reference TRBV7-9 and TRBJ2-1): DTGVSQNPRHKITKRGQNVTFRCDPISEHNRLYWYRQTLGQGPEFLTYFQNEAQLEKSRLLSDRFSAERPKGSFSTLEIQRTEQGDSAMYLCASSSRGGAADEQFFGPGTRLTVL.

The V and J genes are TRBV12-3 or TRBV12-4 and TRBJ2-1; no clear D gene. V was shortened by 5 bases and J by 10 bases, with 12 bases between the two germline ends. The CDR3 contains 12 residues. CDR3 nucleotide sequence: TGTGCCAGCAGTCCCCCCTTCCGAGAGCAGTTCTTC. It specifies CASSPPFREQFF.

CDR3 protein: CSAGGGGTEAFF. The CDR3 DNA reads as TGCAGTGCTGGTGGGGGGGGCACTGAAGCTTTCTTT. The chain has TRBV20-1 and TRBJ1-1, with a possible D match to TRBD1 (5 bases). This CDR3 has 12 amino acids. V was trimmed by 5 bases and J by 4 bases, leaving 11 bases between them. The V gene's germline CDR1 is DFQATT and CDR2 SNEGSKA (reference sequence).

The V gene is TRBV7-8, the J gene TRBJ2-7; D unclear. The CDR3 length is 13 residues. Trimming left V 6 bases short and J 2 bases short, with 11 bases between. In germline, CDR1 is SGHVS, CDR2 FQNEAQ. The CDR3 is CASSQRLPYEQYF. The DNA for the CDR3 is TGTGCCAGCAGTCAGAGGCTGCCCTACGAGCAGTACTTC.

This clone was seen only once. The rearrangement uses TRBV2 and TRBJ2-1; TRBD2 might be the D (5 bases). V lost 7 bases to trimming and J lost 4 bases, with 14 bases between them. Germline assignment: CDR1 SNHLY and CDR2 FYNNEI. The CDR3 contains 14 residues. The CDR3 sequence is CASKASSGYNEQFF. CDR3 DNA: TGTGCCAGCAAAGCCTCCTCGGGGTACAATGAGCAGTTCTTC.